The 22 T cell receptor beta chains below all came from one sample that was sequenced in a study of cytomegalovirus exposure and HLA in healthy donors. The PCR employed 60 Vbeta primers together with 13 Jbeta primers. The table came from immunoSEQ multiplex PCR; TCRdb's copy has only in-frame clones and leaves some out. The sample table includes roughly 100,000 clones. Specimen: PBMCs. These receptors originate from a woman aged 30 to 39 in good health and CMV-seronegative.

This chain uses TRBV7-2 with TRBJ1-1, with D uncertain. The germline V and J ends were trimmed by 6 bases and 3 bases, with 17 bases remaining between them. CDR1 SGHTA and CDR2 FQGNSA come from the germline V gene. This CDR3 spans 15 amino acids. In nucleotides, the CDR3 is TGTGCCAGCAGGCCCTGGTGGACGGAGGACACTGAAGCTTTCTTT. This codes for CASRPWWTEDTEAFF.

V usage is TRBV7-9 and J usage is TRBJ1-5; 11 bases are a match to TRBD1. CDR1 is SEHNR, CDR2 FQNEAQ, per germline (reference sequence). The CDR3 totals 16 residues. With V trimmed by 5 bases and J by 4 bases, 7 bases remained unmatched. CDR3 DNA sequence: TGTGCCAGCAGCCCTCCCGGGACAGGGGGAAATCAGCCCCAGCATTTT. Translation gives CASSPPGTGGNQPQHF.

The chain joins TRBV30 to TRBJ1-1; unclear D gene. CDR3 size: 13 residues. V was pared by 3 bases and J by 0 bases, with 8 bases between. Germline CDR1 GTSNPN, CDR2 SVGIG (reference sequence). CDR3 in amino acids: CAWSADLNTEAFF. The CDR3 DNA reads TGTGCCTGGAGCGCCGACTTGAACACTGAAGCTTTCTTT.

CDR3 coding DNA: TGTGCCAGTACGAAGCGGGAGGGTTATCAAGAGACCCAGTACTTC. Amino acids: CASTKREGYQETQYF. The gene calls are TRBV19 and TRBJ2-5; 10 bases map to TRBD2. Per the germline V gene, CDR1 is LNHDA and CDR2 is SQIVND (reference sequence). CDR3 length equals 15 residues. With V trimmed by 7 bases and J by 2 bases, 7 bases remained unmatched. The entire variable domain, with the rest obtained from reference TRBV19 and TRBJ2-5, is as follows: DGGITQSPKYLFRKEGQNVTLSCEQNLNHDAMYWYRQDPGQGLRLIYYSQIVNDFQKGDIAEGYSVSREKKESFPLTVTSAQKNPTAFYLCASTKREGYQETQYFGPGTRLLVL.

The rearrangement uses TRBV27 and TRBJ1-3; no definite D call. Germline V gene lookup returns CDR1 MNHEY and CDR2 SMNVEV (reference sequence). The CDR3 covers 14 residues. The V and J ends lost 4 bases and 2 bases respectively, with 9 bases between them. CDR3 in DNA: TGTGCCAGCAGTTCGGCCAGGACTGGAAACACCATATATTTT. Its translation is CASSSARTGNTIYF.

The chain links TRBV5-1 to TRBJ2-5; D may be TRBD1 (6 bases). The length of the CDR3 is 13 residues. V was cut by 2 bases and J by 2 bases, with 7 bases left in between. Germline loops: CDR1 SGHRS, CDR2 YFSETQ. The CDR3 loop is CASSLQGQETQYF. DNA for the CDR3: TGCGCCAGCAGCTTACAGGGTCAAGAGACCCAGTACTTC.

The J gene is TRBJ2-6, the V gene TRBV5-6; 8 bases match TRBD2. Per the germline V gene, CDR1 is SGHDT and CDR2 is YYEEEE. CDR3 size: 19 residues. V lost 3 bases, J lost 1 base, and 12 bases stayed unmatched. The CDR3 bases are TGTGCCAGCAGCTCCTTTCGGGGGGGCCTAACTTCTGGGGCCAACGTCCTGACTTTC. It translates to CASSSFRGGLTSGANVLTF.

The V and J genes are TRBV4-1 and TRBJ2-7; 10 nucleotides align to TRBD1. Germline V gene lookup returns CDR1 MGHRA and CDR2 YSYEKL. The CDR3 extends over 15 amino acids. V dropped 3 bases and J dropped 5; count of bases not matched to a gene: 7. Here the CDR3 reads CASSQIGGTGDEQYF. The CDR3 nucleotides read TGCGCCAGCAGCCAGATAGGCGGGACAGGGGACGAGCAGTACTTC.

This chain links TRBV6-4 with TRBJ2-2; the D gene is possibly TRBD1 (6 bases). CDR1 is MRHNA and CDR2 is SNTAGT in the germline V gene. Deletions cut 2 bases from V and 6 bases from J, with 16 bases between. CDR3 length: 16 residues. The CDR3 nucleotides are TGTGCCAGCAGTGACCCCTCGACAGGTCGGCCCGGGGAGCTGTTTTTT. It is translated as CASSDPSTGRPGELFF.

The rearrangement joins TRBV19 to TRBJ2-7, with TRBD2 as a possible D gene (5 bases). The germline CDR1 and CDR2 sequences are LNHDA and SQIVND (reference sequence). CDR3 length: 15 residues. Trimming stripped 1 base from V and 2 bases from J, with 12 bases between. The CDR3: CASSIGGQKPYEQYF. Here the CDR3 DNA reads TGTGCCAGTAGTATAGGAGGGCAGAAACCCTACGAGCAGTACTTC.

The chain uses TRBV10-3 and TRBJ2-7, with 11 bases aligning to TRBD2. Germline CDR1 ENHRY, CDR2 SYGVKD. J gave up 5 bases and V 0 bases, and 0 bases lay outside the gene matches. The CDR3 runs to 14 residues. The chain's CDR3 is CAISESLAGDEQYF. Here the CDR3 DNA reads TGTGCCATCAGTGAGTCACTAGCGGGAGACGAGCAGTACTTC.

V gene TRBV10-3 combines with J gene TRBJ2-5; 9 bases agree with TRBD1. Germline V CDR1 and CDR2: ENHRY, SYGVKD. The CDR3 runs 14 residues. V shed 3 bases, J shed 4 bases, and the junction held 3 bases outside the gene matches. CDR3 residues: CAISELTGGETQYF. The CDR3 nucleotides are TGTGCCATCAGTGAATTGACAGGGGGAGAGACCCAGTACTTC.

This chain joins TRBV29-1 and TRBJ2-5, with 7 bases identical to TRBD2. The CDR3 has 12 residues. The V gene's germline CDR1 is SQVTM and CDR2 ANQGSEA. V shed 3 bases, J shed 4 bases, and the junction held 2 bases outside the gene matches. The CDR3 protein is CSVEGGPETQYF. CDR3 DNA sequence: TGCAGCGTTGAGGGAGGGCCAGAGACCCAGTACTTC.

Regarding this clone: The same CDR3 arises from other DNA sequences in this sample as well. This chain joins TRBV5-4 and TRBJ2-3; D not certain. This CDR3 region has 14 residues. Germline V CDR1 and CDR2: SGHNT, YYREEE (reference sequence). V gave up 1 base and J gave up 2 bases, with 8 bases separating them. CDR3 in DNA: TGTGCCAGCAGCTTGAGGAGAGACACAGATACGCAGTATTTT. Translating it yields CASSLRRDTDTQYF.

The V gene is TRBV27, the J gene TRBJ2-7; 7 nucleotides line up with TRBD1. The CDR3 totals 15 residues. Losses at the gene ends were 6 bases for V and 2 bases for J; bases not matched to a gene: 10. CDR1 and CDR2 (germline): MNHEY, SMNVEV (reference sequence). CDR3 DNA: TGTGCCAGCAGGGGAAGACAGGGCGCCGCCTACGAGCAGTACTTC. This codes for CASRGRQGAAYEQYF.

V gene TRBV7-2 combines with J gene TRBJ2-3; 8 positions agree with TRBD1. Per the germline V gene, CDR1 is SGHTA and CDR2 is FQGNSA. V trimming: 5 bases; J trimming: 1 base; junction bases outside the gene matches: 5. The CDR3 contains 15 residues. The CDR3 DNA reads TGTGCCAGCAGCACGACAGGGGCCGGCACAGATACGCAGTATTTT. This codes for CASSTTGAGTDTQYF.

V gene TRBV9 combines with J gene TRBJ2-7; the match to TRBD1 covers 9 bases. This CDR3 region has 16 residues. The V gene's germline CDR1 is SGDLS and CDR2 YYNGEE. V shed 0 bases, J shed 6 bases, and the junction held 10 bases outside the gene matches. The CDR3 region is CASSVDAGTGSLEQYF. Written as DNA, the CDR3 is TGTGCCAGCAGCGTAGACGCCGGGACAGGGTCCCTCGAGCAGTACTTC. The complete variable domain, with remaining parts taken from reference TRBV9 and TRBJ2-7, reads DSGVTQTPKHLITATGQRVTLRCSPRSGDLSVYWYQQSLDQGLQFLIQYYNGEERAKGNILERFSAQQFPDLHSELNLSSLELGDSALYFCASSVDAGTGSLEQYFGPGTRLTVT.

The chain couples TRBV5-6 to TRBJ2-5; D gene ambiguous. CDR1 is SGHDT, CDR2 YYEEEE, per germline. V was cut by 3 bases and J by 4 bases, with 13 bases left in between. The CDR3 extends over 14 amino acids. CDR3 nucleotide sequence: TGTGCCAGCAGCTCCGCCCGAGGTGGAGAGACCCAGTACTTC. This codes for CASSSARGGETQYF.

The V gene is TRBV10-3, the J gene TRBJ1-1, with 7 positions matching TRBD1. CDR1 and CDR2 (germline): ENHRY, SYGVKD. The CDR3 contains 16 residues. Unmatched junction bases numbered 9, after V lost 1 base and J lost 4 bases. CDR3 coding DNA: TGTGCCATCAGTGAGTTAGGGGGCGACGGGAGCACTGAAGCTTTCTTT. This sequence encodes CAISELGGDGSTEAFF.

The chain is built from TRBV5-4 and TRBJ2-7; 7 positions match TRBD2. This CDR3 has 16 amino acids. The germline CDR1 and CDR2 sequences are SGHNT and YYREEE (reference sequence). V was pared by 3 bases and J by 4 bases, with 13 bases of the junction left unmatched. The CDR3 DNA reads TGTGCCAGCAGCTCTTCCCAGCGGGGTCTCGCATACGAGCAGTACTTC. It translates to CASSSSQRGLAYEQYF.

The chain has TRBV27 and TRBJ2-3, with TRBD1 identical over 10 bases. Germline V CDR1 and CDR2: MNHEY, SMNVEV (reference sequence). CDR3 length: 15 residues. With V trimmed by 7 bases and J by 0 bases, 4 bases remained unmatched. CDR3 coding DNA: TGTGCCAGCATCGACAGGGGGCGAAGCACAGATACGCAGTATTTT. Its translation: CASIDRGRSTDTQYF.

This sequence joins TRBV6-5 and TRBJ1-1, with a tentative D call TRBD1 (6 bases). Trimming took off 1 base at V and 4 bases at J, with 13 bases between the two ends. The CDR3 runs 15 residues. The germline CDR1 and CDR2 sequences are MNHEY and SVGAGI. CDR3 protein: CASSYFGGAVTEAFF. The CDR3 DNA reads TGTGCCAGCAGTTACTTTGGGGGGGCTGTCACTGAAGCTTTCTTT.